This T cell receptor (beta chain) was retrieved from a study of beta chain features in type 1 diabetes. Whole-study results and caveats: Shortening of TCRB CDR3s, moderate but significant, appeared in all four CD4+ subsets of Type 1 diabetes patients.

Since all of the isolated RNA was reverse transcribed, expressed TCRB transcripts were what got sequenced. Method: immunoSEQ multiplex PCR; TCRdb's copy keeps in-frame clones and lacks some. The table shows some 290,000 clones, with about 13% occurring only once. The CDR3 extends over 13 amino acids. Trimming pared 6 bases from V and 0 bases from J, leaving 7 bases between. CDR1 and CDR2 from the germline V gene are MDHEN and SYDVKM. A word on this clone: Its target is unknown.

The gene calls are TRBV28 and TRBJ2-3; tentatively, D is TRBD1 (5 bases). Input material: naive CD4+ T cells from blood. The receptor was isolated from a man aged 30 to 45 with type 1 diabetes. CDR3 protein: CASRGASTDTQYF. The CDR3 DNA sequence: TGTGCCAGCAGAGGGGCCAGCACAGATACGCAGTATTTT.